Reported below is one TCR beta chain. Its specificity is not known. The data are from a study of cytomegalovirus exposure and HLA in healthy donors. Regarding the study as a whole: An analysis done earlier found most TCR beta V segments productive about 87% or about 30% of the time.

The CDR3 length is 13 residues. V was shortened by 3 bases and J by 9 bases, with 13 bases between the two germline ends. Germline CDR1 and CDR2: SGHNT and YYREEE (reference sequence). While unrecorded immune exposures were likely, the donors were nominally healthy when sampled. The primer mix had 60 Vbeta and 13 Jbeta primers. The table came from immunoSEQ multiplex PCR; TCRdb's copy has only in-frame clones and leaves some out. The table lists under 150,000 clones, about 80% of them singletons, with 2.5% to 3.5% in the top ten. The chain has TRBV5-4 and TRBJ2-1; TRBD2 is a possible D gene (5 bases). Source material: PBMCs. The sequence came from a boy aged 2-9 years in good health and CMV-seronegative. CDR3 in amino acids: CASSWVTSGEQFF. For the CDR3, the DNA is TGTGCCAGCAGCTGGGTAACTAGTGGTGAGCAGTTCTTC.